The 25 T cell receptor beta chains given below trace back to one sample, sequenced in a study of blood T cell repertoires in COVID-19. The method was immunoSEQ multiplex PCR; TCRdb's version includes in-frame clones alone and lacks a portion of them. Of fewer than 300,000 clones in the sample, more than 70% were seen once. Sequenced input: peripheral blood. These receptors were taken from a woman aged 45 to 65 with acute or convalescent COVID-19.

The chain has TRBV18 and TRBJ2-5; 10 nucleotides agree with TRBD2. The CDR3 runs 15 residues. Losses at the gene ends were 3 bases for V and 2 bases for J; bases not matched to a gene: 3. Germline V CDR1 and CDR2: KGHSH, LQKENI. The CDR3 bases are TGTGCCAGCTCACCCCCAGCGGGAGGGCAAGAGACCCAGTACTTC. Translated, it gives CASSPPAGGQETQYF.

This clone has more than one count but fewer than ten. The chain couples TRBV12-5 to TRBJ2-3; no clear D gene. This CDR3 spans 13 amino acids. The V gene's germline CDR1 is LGHNT and CDR2 FRNRAP. Trimming left V 5 bases short and J 2 bases short, with 8 bases between. The chain's CDR3 is CASGIRDTDTQYF. The CDR3 nucleotides are TGTGCTAGTGGTATCCGAGACACAGATACGCAGTATTTT.

This rearrangement joins TRBV5-6 to TRBJ2-5; no firm D call. The ends were cut back, 3 bases at V and 7 bases at J, with 16 bases in the middle. Germline CDR1 SGHDT, CDR2 YYEEEE. The CDR3 has 14 amino acids. In DNA form, the CDR3 reads TGTGCCAGCAGCTATGGCCGGCCTCGAGGGACCCAGTACTTC. This gives the protein CASSYGRPRGTQYF.

V gene TRBV12-3 or TRBV12-4 combines with J gene TRBJ1-1; the D gene is possibly TRBD1 (5 bases). V gave up 3 bases and J gave up 5 bases, with 10 bases separating them. The CDR3 spans 13 residues. CDR3 residues: CASSFIRGTEAFF. In DNA form, the CDR3 reads TGTGCCAGCAGTTTCATTCGGGGGACTGAAGCTTTCTTT.

The chain employs TRBV7-2 and TRBJ1-1; D is undetermined. V was shortened by 1 base and J by 6 bases, with 12 bases between the two germline ends. CDR1 SGHTA and CDR2 FQGNSA come from the germline V gene. This CDR3 has 14 amino acids. The DNA for the CDR3 is TGTGCCAGCAGCTTAGTACCAGGCCCGGCTGAAGCTTTCTTT. It specifies CASSLVPGPAEAFF. Variable domain in full (rest from reference TRBV7-2 and TRBJ1-1): GAGVSQSPSNKVTEKGKDVELRCDPISGHTALYWYRQSLGQGLEFLIYFQGNSAPDKSGLPSDRFSAERTGGSVSTLTIQRTQQEDSAVYLCASSLVPGPAEAFFGQGTRLTVV.

The chain is built from TRBV3-1 (or the pseudogene TRBV3-2) and TRBJ1-1, with D uncertain. V lost 4 bases and J 4 bases, leaving 13 bases between the germline ends. Germline assignment: CDR1 LGHDT and CDR2 YNNKEL (reference sequence). The CDR3 runs to 14 residues. DNA for the CDR3: TGTGCCAGCAGCCCCGGTATGTGGAGCACTGAAGCTTTCTTT. Translated: CASSPGMWSTEAFF.

J is TRBJ2-5 and V is TRBV7-2, with 8 bases identical to TRBD2. CDR1 and CDR2 from the germline V gene are SGHTA and FQGNSA. CDR3 length: 15 residues. The J segment lost 4 bases and the V segment lost 6 bases, leaving 10 bases of the junction unmatched. The CDR3 protein is CASRLDPLAGETQYF. The CDR3 region has the DNA TGTGCCAGCAGACTAGACCCGCTAGCGGGAGAGACCCAGTACTTC. Complete variable domain (other parts from reference TRBV7-2 and TRBJ2-5): GAGVSQSPSNKVTEKGKDVELRCDPISGHTALYWYRQSLGQGLEFLIYFQGNSAPDKSGLPSDRFSAERTGGSVSTLTIQRTQQEDSAVYLCASRLDPLAGETQYFGPGTRLLVL.

The chain joins TRBV20-1 to TRBJ2-1, with 7 nucleotides matching TRBD2. V shed 3 bases and J 1 base; nucleotides not matched to a gene: 3. The germline V gene encodes CDR1 DFQATT and CDR2 SNEGSKA (reference sequence). There are 14 residues in the CDR3. CDR3 amino acids: CSASKRGSYNEQFF. DNA of the CDR3: TGCAGTGCTAGTAAGCGGGGTTCCTACAATGAGCAGTTCTTC.

This sequence joins TRBV29-1 and TRBJ2-1; 16 bases map to TRBD2. Looked up from germline, CDR1 is SQVTM and CDR2 is ANQGSEA. The ends lost 6 bases at V and 8 bases at J; junction bases unmatched: 7. The CDR3 sequence is 15 residues long. The CDR3 DNA follows: TGCAGCGTGTTCGGGACTAGCGGGAGGGGGGATGAGCAGTTCTTC. As protein: CSVFGTSGRGDEQFF.

The V gene is TRBV5-4, the J gene TRBJ1-4; 10 nucleotides match TRBD1. In germline, CDR1 is SGHNT, CDR2 YYREEE (reference sequence). The CDR3 has 15 amino acids. J was trimmed by 7 bases and V by 2 bases; bases with no gene match: 5. The CDR3 spells CASSFGTGVPEKLFF. The CDR3 DNA is TGTGCCAGCAGCTTTGGGACAGGGGTACCTGAAAAACTGTTTTTT.

The chain combines TRBV9 with TRBJ2-1; maybe TRBD1 (5 bases). This CDR3 spans 15 amino acids. Trimming stripped 3 bases from V and 1 base from J, with 11 bases between. Germline CDR1 reads SGDLS; CDR2 reads YYNGEE. The CDR3 DNA follows: TGTGCCAGCAGCGCGGACACCTTTTCCTACAATGAGCAGTTCTTC. Translated: CASSADTFSYNEQFF.

The chain carries TRBV5-1 and TRBJ1-1, with a weak D call TRBD1 (5 bases). The CDR3 is 11 residues long. Germline values: CDR1 SGHRS, CDR2 YFSETQ. Trimming cost V 4 bases and J 7 bases, with 8 bases left between them. The CDR3 here is CASSHQGEAFF. The CDR3 DNA reads TGCGCCAGCAGCCACCAGGGTGAAGCTTTCTTT.

The gene calls are TRBV28 and TRBJ2-5; TRBD1 agrees at 10 bases. This CDR3 contains 16 residues. Germline V gives CDR1 MDHEN, CDR2 SYDVKM. Germline trimming cut 4 bases from V and 4 bases from J; bases unmatched to any gene: 9. CDR3 DNA: TGTGCCAGCAGTTCCGACGCCGACAGGGGGCGAGAGACCCAGTACTTC. This encodes CASSSDADRGRETQYF.

In this sample, this clone turned up once. This chain uses TRBV28 with TRBJ2-3; 10 positions agree with TRBD2. The V segment lost 6 bases and the J segment 3 bases; nucleotides outside the gene matches: 6. There are 15 residues in the CDR3. Germline V gene sequence: CDR1 MDHEN, CDR2 SYDVKM. The CDR3 spells CASRTPSGRTDTQYF. CDR3 coding DNA: TGTGCCAGCAGAACACCTAGCGGGAGAACAGATACGCAGTATTTT.

The V call is TRBV12-5, the J call TRBJ2-7; D not certain. Between the trimmed V and J ends, which lost 7 bases and 4 bases, there was a span of 17 bases. This CDR3 is built from 14 residues. The germline CDR1 and CDR2 sequences are LGHNT and FRNRAP. The CDR3 region has the DNA TGTGCTAGTGCCCAAATTCCTACAGAGTACGAGCAGTACTTC. Its translation: CASAQIPTEYEQYF. Supplemented by reference TRBV12-5 and TRBJ2-7, the full variable domain reads DARVTQTPRHKVTEMGQEVTMRCQPILGHNTVFWYRQTMMQGLELLAYFRNRAPLDDSGMPKDRFSAEMPDATLATLKIQPSEPRDSAVYFCASAQIPTEYEQYFGPGTRLTVT.

With respect to this clone: The junction shows a germline mismatch at one end, possibly a read error. The V gene is TRBV6-1, the J gene TRBJ2-7; no clear D. There are 11 residues in the CDR3. Per the germline V gene, CDR1 is MNHNS and CDR2 is SASEGT. CDR3 region: CASSEGREQYF. The CDR3 bases are TGTGCCAGCAGCGAAGGGCGGGAGCAGTACTTC.

The chain uses TRBV6-2 or TRBV6-3 and TRBJ2-2, with 7 bases that match TRBD2. V trimming: 0 bases; J trimming: 5 bases; junction bases outside the gene matches: 9. The CDR3 is made up of 17 amino acids. CDR1 MNHEY and CDR2 SVGEGT come from the germline V gene. The CDR3 loop is CASSYSSRAGVTGELFF. Written as DNA, the CDR3 is TGTGCCAGCAGTTACTCGAGTCGGGCGGGAGTAACCGGGGAGCTGTTTTTT.

The rearrangement uses TRBV6-5 and TRBJ1-4, with TRBD1 matching over 7 bases. V lost 6 bases, J lost 8 bases, and 12 bases stayed unmatched. Per germline, CDR1 MNHEY and CDR2 SVGAGI. The CDR3 loop spans 15 amino acids. The chain's CDR3 is CASRDRQGPGEKLFF. The DNA for the CDR3 is TGTGCCAGCAGAGACCGACAGGGTCCAGGGGAAAAACTGTTTTTT.

J is TRBJ2-1 and V is TRBV2, with 9 bases matching TRBD2. The V gene's germline CDR1 is SNHLY and CDR2 FYNNEI. V shed 3 bases and J 6 bases; nucleotides not matched to a gene: 9. CDR3 size: 16 residues. CDR3 sequence: CASSETRGTSPNEQFF. CDR3 in DNA: TGTGCCAGCAGTGAGACACGCGGGACTAGCCCCAATGAGCAGTTCTTC.

The V call is TRBV6-5, the J call TRBJ1-1; D might be TRBD1 (5 bases). Germline V gives CDR1 MNHEY, CDR2 SVGAGI. The CDR3 consists of 13 residues. The V and J ends lost 4 bases and 7 bases respectively, with 13 bases between them. CDR3 amino acids: CASSLQDSLEAFF. The CDR3 DNA reads as TGTGCCAGCAGTTTACAGGATTCCCTTGAAGCTTTCTTT.

This clone came up a few times. This chain links TRBV6-2 or TRBV6-3 with TRBJ1-4; D is unresolved. Looked up from germline, CDR1 is MNHEY and CDR2 is SVGEGT. The CDR3 runs 14 residues. The V and J ends lost 5 bases and 6 bases respectively, with 13 bases between them. The CDR3 DNA reads as TGTGCCAGCAGTGAGGCATCCCACGATGAAAAACTGTTTTTT. Translation: CASSEASHDEKLFF.

CDR3 DNA sequence: TGTGCCAGCAGCGTAGACGTAGCGGCCCAAGAGACCCAGTACTTC. This encodes CASSVDVAAQETQYF. The V call is TRBV9, the J call TRBJ2-5, with a tentative D call TRBD2 (6 bases). Germline V gives CDR1 SGDLS, CDR2 YYNGEE. V lost 0 bases and J lost 1, with 10 bases in between. The CDR3 is made up of 15 amino acids.

This chain uses TRBV29-1 with TRBJ2-1; 9 bases line up with TRBD2. V was clipped by 4 bases and J by 3 bases; unmatched bases: 7. Germline V CDR1 and CDR2: SQVTM, ANQGSEA. CDR3 length: 15 residues. CDR3 in amino acids: CSVGGSGSIYNEQFF. The CDR3 DNA is TGCAGCGTTGGAGGTAGCGGGAGCATCTACAATGAGCAGTTCTTC.

The gene calls are TRBV5-1 and TRBJ2-7; D is undetermined. Germline V gene lookup returns CDR1 SGHRS and CDR2 YFSETQ. Deletions cut 0 bases from V and 5 bases from J, with 9 bases between. The CDR3 consists of 13 residues. The CDR3: CASSLAHADEQYF. The DNA of the CDR3 is TGCGCCAGCAGCTTGGCCCATGCGGACGAGCAGTACTTC.

V gene TRBV15 combines with J gene TRBJ1-5; D not certain. The V gene lost 5 bases and the J gene lost 2 bases, with 13 bases spanning the gap. Germline V gives CDR1 LNHNV, CDR2 YYDKDF (reference sequence). The length of the CDR3 is 15 residues. The CDR3 spells CATSRQVIRNQPQHF. For the CDR3, the DNA is TGTGCCACCAGCCGGCAGGTGATCCGCAATCAGCCCCAGCATTTT.